The 19 T cell receptor beta chains given below trace back to one sample, sequenced in a study of cytomegalovirus exposure and HLA in healthy donors. PCR was performed using 60 Vbeta and 13 Jbeta primers. Repertoires were generated with immunoSEQ multiplex PCR, while TCRdb's copy carries only in-frame clones and drops some. Its listing shows around 140,000 clones. Sample: PBMCs. These TCRs come from a woman between 40 and 55 years old in good health and CMV-seronegative.

The chain has TRBV5-1 and TRBJ2-3; 11 nucleotides align to TRBD2. CDR3 length equals 20 residues. The germline V gene has CDR1 SGHRS and CDR2 YFSETQ. Losses at the gene ends were 3 bases for V and 0 bases for J; bases not matched to a gene: 15. The CDR3, as DNA: TGCGCCAGCAGCTCTAGACTAGCGGGGACCCCCTATGCTAGCACAGATACGCAGTATTTT. Protein sequence: CASSSRLAGTPYASTDTQYF. The whole variable domain, filled in from reference TRBV5-1 and TRBJ2-3, reads KAGVTQTPRYLIKTRGQQVTLSCSPISGHRSVSWYQQTPGQGLQFLFEYFSETQRNKGNFPGRFSGRQFSNSRSEMNVSTLELGDSALYLCASSSRLAGTPYASTDTQYFGPGTRLTVL.

With regard to this clone: In the same sample, other DNA sequences code for this CDR3. The chain couples TRBV5-6 to TRBJ1-4, with D perhaps matching TRBD1 (5 bases). The V and J ends lost 0 bases and 6 bases respectively, with 9 bases between them. Germline V CDR1 and CDR2: SGHDT, YYEEEE. CDR3 size: 14 residues. The CDR3 protein is CASSLAGADEKLFF. CDR3 bases: TGTGCCAGCAGCTTGGCTGGGGCCGATGAAAAACTGTTTTTT.

The CDR3 reads CASSAGQGPNEKLFF. The CDR3 bases are TGTGCCAGCAGCGCGGGACAGGGGCCTAATGAAAAACTGTTTTTT. This chain uses TRBV9 with TRBJ1-4; 10 bases match TRBD1. This CDR3 contains 15 residues. The V and J ends lost 3 bases and 3 bases, in that order; junction bases with no gene match: 2. Per the germline V gene, CDR1 is SGDLS and CDR2 is YYNGEE.

V and J are TRBV25-1 and TRBJ1-2; 9 bases map to TRBD1. The J segment lost 6 bases and the V segment lost 7 bases, leaving 6 bases of the junction unmatched. The CDR3 runs 13 residues. Germline V CDR1 and CDR2: MGHDK, SYGVNS. The CDR3 DNA reads as TGTGCCAGCACCGAACAGGGGGCGGATGGCTACACCTTC. Protein product: CASTEQGADGYTF.

The chain combines TRBV19 with TRBJ1-3, with no clear D. The germline CDR1 and CDR2 sequences are LNHDA and SQIVND (reference sequence). The V end lost 3 bases, the J end lost 0 bases, and 6 bases lay between the germline ends. The CDR3 sequence is 14 residues long. CDR3 nucleotide sequence: TGTGCCAGTAGTATCAGAAACTCTGGAAACACCATATATTTT. Its translation is CASSIRNSGNTIYF.

As regards this clone: Other nucleotide sequences from this sample produce the same CDR3. This rearrangement joins TRBV5-1 to TRBJ1-1, with D tentatively TRBD1 (6 bases). The germline gives CDR1 SGHRS, CDR2 YFSETQ. The V end lost 5 bases, the J end lost 4 bases, and 15 bases lay between the germline ends. This CDR3 is 14 amino acids long. CDR3: CASSSGTRRTEAFF. The CDR3 nucleotides are TGCGCCAGCAGTTCCGGGACAAGGCGCACTGAAGCTTTCTTT.

The chain recombines TRBV7-8 with TRBJ1-5; no reliable D call. The germline V gene encodes CDR1 SGHVS and CDR2 FQNEAQ. This CDR3 region has 17 residues. Trimming removed 4 bases at V and 2 bases at J, with 18 bases between. The CDR3 loop reads CASSSAGRGKGNQPQHF. Here the CDR3 DNA reads TGTGCCAGCAGCTCGGCGGGGAGAGGAAAGGGCAATCAGCCCCAGCATTTT. Combining the CDR3 with reference TRBV7-8 and TRBJ1-5 gives the whole variable domain GAGVSQSPRYKVAKRGQDVALRCDPISGHVSLFWYQQALGQGPEFLTYFQNEAQLDKSGLPSDRFFAERPEGSVSTLKIQRTQQEDSAVYLCASSSAGRGKGNQPQHFGDGTRLSIL.

The chain employs TRBV10-3 and TRBJ1-2; D not resolved. The CDR3 is 15 amino acids. Germline V gene lookup returns CDR1 ENHRY and CDR2 SYGVKD. The V gene lost 6 bases and the J gene lost 8 bases, with 22 bases spanning the gap. The CDR3 bases are TGTGCCATCAGCGATGGGCGCTCGGGGAACCGGGGCTACACCTTC. It translates to CAISDGRSGNRGYTF.

The chain couples TRBV5-1 to TRBJ2-7, with 9 bases identical to TRBD1. Per germline, CDR1 SGHRS and CDR2 YFSETQ. There are 15 residues in the CDR3. V shed 2 bases and J 5 bases; nucleotides not matched to a gene: 8. CDR3: CASSFGRDRVNEQYF. As DNA, the CDR3 is TGCGCCAGCAGCTTTGGGCGGGACAGGGTGAACGAGCAGTACTTC.

This chain joins TRBV28 and TRBJ1-4, with 7 bases fitting TRBD1. The CDR3 contains 12 residues. CDR1 MDHEN and CDR2 SYDVKM come from the germline V gene. Germline trimming cut 6 bases from V and 12 bases from J; bases unmatched to any gene: 7. The CDR3 nucleotides are TGTGCCAGCAGCACTAACAGGGGACAACTGTTTTTT. Protein product: CASSTNRGQLFF.

The gene calls are TRBV5-6 and TRBJ2-7, with D possibly TRBD2 on 6 matching bases. This CDR3 contains 13 residues. Trimming left V 3 bases short and J 4 bases short, with 11 bases between. Germline assignment: CDR1 SGHDT and CDR2 YYEEEE. The CDR3 region is CASSSGGGYEQYF. CDR3 DNA: TGTGCCAGCAGCTCCGGTGGGGGGTACGAGCAGTACTTC.

This sequence joins TRBV28 and TRBJ2-5, with D possibly TRBD2 on 6 matching bases. The CDR3 has 14 amino acids. Trimming took 5 bases from V and 3 from J, leaving 13 bases between them. Germline CDR1 and CDR2: MDHEN and SYDVKM. Here the CDR3 reads CASSVGGREETQYF. CDR3 coding DNA: TGTGCCAGCAGTGTAGGAGGGAGAGAAGAGACCCAGTACTTC.

J is TRBJ2-3 and V is TRBV7-2; D gene ambiguous. V was trimmed by 5 bases and J by 4 bases, leaving 4 bases between them. The CDR3 covers 11 residues. Germline values: CDR1 SGHTA, CDR2 FQGNSA. The CDR3 nucleotides read TGTGCCAGCAGCCGGTCAGATACGCAGTATTTT. It is translated as CASSRSDTQYF.

The rearrangement uses TRBV9 and TRBJ2-5, with 7 bases matching TRBD2. The junction had 3 bases not matched to a gene; V was cut back by 0 bases and J by 4 bases. From germline, CDR1 is SGDLS and CDR2 YYNGEE. The CDR3 contains 14 residues. CDR3 in amino acids: CASSVASGGETQYF. As DNA, the CDR3 is TGTGCCAGCAGCGTAGCTTCGGGGGGAGAGACCCAGTACTTC. The full variable domain, its missing parts supplied by reference TRBV9 and TRBJ2-5, is DSGVTQTPKHLITATGQRVTLRCSPRSGDLSVYWYQQSLDQGLQFLIQYYNGEERAKGNILERFSAQQFPDLHSELNLSSLELGDSALYFCASSVASGGETQYFGPGTRLLVL.

For the CDR3, the DNA is TGTGCCAGCAGCACAGGGGTTAGCGGGGGGAAGTGGGATGAGCAGTTCTTC. It is translated as CASSTGVSGGKWDEQFF. This sequence joins TRBV7-6 and TRBJ2-1; 10 bases are a match to TRBD2. The V gene's germline CDR1 is SGHVS and CDR2 FNYEAQ. This CDR3 region has 17 residues. V lost 5 bases to trimming and J lost 8 bases; unmatched junction nucleotides: 15.

The chain couples TRBV7-2 to TRBJ2-6; TRBD2 might be the D (6 bases). The CDR3 is 15 residues long. Germline assignment: CDR1 SGHTA and CDR2 FQGNSA. V was clipped by 1 base and J by 9 bases, with 13 bases between them. The CDR3: CASSLVWRGVNVLTF. The CDR3 bases are TGTGCCAGCAGCTTAGTGTGGAGGGGCGTCAACGTCCTGACTTTC.

This chain uses TRBV18 with TRBJ1-1, with TRBD1 as a possible D gene (6 bases). Per the germline V gene, CDR1 is KGHSH and CDR2 is LQKENI. The length of the CDR3 is 15 residues. V was pared by 4 bases and J by 2 bases, with 14 bases between. CDR3 DNA sequence: TGTGCCAGCTCACAAGAAATGGACAGTAACACTGAAGCTTTCTTT. Amino acid sequence: CASSQEMDSNTEAFF. The variable domain in full, completed from reference TRBV18 and TRBJ1-1, reads NAGVMQNPRHLVRRRGQEARLRCSPMKGHSHVYWYRQLPEEGLKFMVYLQKENIIDESGMPKERFSAEFPKEGPSILRIQQVVRGDSAAYFCASSQEMDSNTEAFFGQGTRLTVV.

The chain uses TRBV19 and TRBJ1-5; D perhaps matches TRBD1 (6 bases). The CDR3 spans 16 residues. Per germline, CDR1 LNHDA and CDR2 SQIVND (reference sequence). V lost 4 bases, J lost 4 bases, and 17 bases lay in between. The CDR3 sequence is CASSRTSGEGNQPQHF. The DNA for the CDR3 is TGTGCCAGTAGTAGGACCTCAGGGGAGGGGAATCAGCCCCAGCATTTT.

This rearrangement joins TRBV6-1 to TRBJ2-1, with D perhaps TRBD1 (7 bases). V gave up 3 bases and J gave up 2 bases, with 11 bases separating them. This CDR3 contains 15 residues. Per the germline V gene, CDR1 is MNHNS and CDR2 is SASEGT. This CDR3 reads CASSEGRGAYNEQFF. DNA of the CDR3: TGTGCCAGCAGTGAGGGCAGGGGGGCCTACAATGAGCAGTTCTTC.